These 23 T cell receptor beta chains were all obtained from the same sample, sequenced in a study of graft-versus-host responses after intestinal transplantation. Here immunoSEQ multiplex PCR was the method, and the copy in TCRdb shows in-frame clones only, minus some. In the table there are tens of thousands of clones, roughly 94% of which are singletons. The sequences come from PBMCs, collected 156 days after intestinal transplant. The source is a human patient who received an intestinal transplant, so some T cells may come from the graft donor.

This chain connects TRBV30 to TRBJ1-5, with D possibly being TRBD1 (6 bases). Looked up from germline, CDR1 is GTSNPN and CDR2 is SVGIG (reference sequence). There are 15 residues in the CDR3. Trimming left V 0 bases short and J 7 bases short, with 16 bases between. DNA for the CDR3: TGTGCCTGGAGTGTAATGGAGGGGGTTGGACAGCCCCAGCATTTT. It codes for CAWSVMEGVGQPQHF.

The chain employs TRBV27 and TRBJ2-2; D is undetermined. Germline V CDR1 and CDR2: MNHEY, SMNVEV (reference sequence). Trimming shortened V by 5 bases and J by 7 bases, and 8 bases separated the two germline ends. The CDR3 is 12 residues long. For the CDR3, the DNA is TGTGCCAGCAGTGTTCACGACGGGGAGCTGTTTTTT. Translation: CASSVHDGELFF.

The genes are TRBV7-8 and TRBJ1-1, with D uncertain. CDR1 and CDR2 from the germline V gene are SGHVS and FQNEAQ. V lost 2 bases to trimming and J lost 7 bases, with 14 bases between them. This CDR3 spans 14 amino acids. In DNA form, the CDR3 reads TGTGCCAGCAGCTTAAAACCGAAGATCAGTGAAGCTTTCTTT. It specifies CASSLKPKISEAFF.

The chain links TRBV18 to TRBJ2-5; D call uncertain. Looked up from germline, CDR1 is KGHSH and CDR2 is LQKENI. Trimming left V 4 bases short and J 2 bases short, with 11 bases between. The CDR3 is 14 amino acids. The CDR3 bases are TGTGCCAGCTCACAACTCTCCGGGCAAGAGACCCAGTACTTC. The encoded protein is CASSQLSGQETQYF. The entire variable domain, with the rest obtained from reference TRBV18 and TRBJ2-5, is as follows: NAGVMQNPRHLVRRRGQEARLRCSPMKGHSHVYWYRQLPEEGLKFMVYLQKENIIDESGMPKERFSAEFPKEGPSILRIQQVVRGDSAAYFCASSQLSGQETQYFGPGTRLLVL.

V gene TRBV7-9 combines with J gene TRBJ2-1, with 8 positions matching TRBD2. This CDR3 comprises 14 residues. Germline lookup yields CDR1 SEHNR and CDR2 FQNEAQ (reference sequence). The V and J ends lost 7 bases and 8 bases, in that order; junction bases with no gene match: 10. The CDR3, as DNA: TGTGCCAGCATCGCGAATGCGGGGGGCGATGAGCAGTTCTTC. This gives the protein CASIANAGGDEQFF. Filled out from reference TRBV7-9 and TRBJ2-1, the complete variable domain reads DTGVSQNPRHKITKRGQNVTFRCDPISEHNRLYWYRQTLGQGPEFLTYFQNEAQLEKSRLLSDRFSAERPKGSFSTLEIQRTEQGDSAMYLCASIANAGGDEQFFGPGTRLTVL.

V is TRBV27 and J is TRBJ1-1, with 9 positions matching TRBD1. The CDR3 is 15 amino acids. The germline gives CDR1 MNHEY, CDR2 SMNVEV (reference sequence). V trimming: 2 bases; J trimming: 0 bases; junction bases outside the gene matches: 1. The CDR3 loop reads CASSLGQGLNTEAFF. The CDR3 DNA sequence: TGTGCCAGCAGTTTAGGACAGGGGTTGAACACTGAAGCTTTCTTT.

The chain joins TRBV2 to TRBJ2-3; the match to TRBD1 covers 7 bases. Trimming took 8 bases from V and 2 from J; bases not matched to a gene: 13. This CDR3 spans 16 amino acids. CDR1 SNHLY and CDR2 FYNNEI come from the germline V gene. CDR3 sequence (DNA): TGTGCCAGCCGAGAGACCGGGACAGCGAACACAGATACGCAGTATTTT. This gives the protein CASRETGTANTDTQYF. The full variable domain, in which reference TRBV2 and TRBJ2-3 provide the parts outside the CDR3, is EPEVTQTPSHQVTQMGQEVILRCVPISNHLYFYWYRQILGQKVEFLVSFYNNEISEKSEIFDDQFSVERPDGSNFTLKIRSTKLEDSAMYFCASRETGTANTDTQYFGPGTRLTVL.

This chain connects TRBV15 to TRBJ2-6; 9 bases align to TRBD1. Trimming removed 2 bases from V and 2 bases from J; junction bases left unmatched: 4. The germline V gene encodes CDR1 LNHNV and CDR2 YYDKDF (reference sequence). The CDR3 runs to 17 residues. For the CDR3, the DNA is TGTGCCACCAGCAGACCCGGACAGGGGCCTGGGGCCAACGTCCTGACTTTC. This encodes CATSRPGQGPGANVLTF.

V and J are TRBV6-1 and TRBJ2-7; D is uncertain. The ends were cut back, 4 bases at V and 6 bases at J, with 13 bases in the middle. From germline, CDR1 is MNHNS and CDR2 SASEGT. The CDR3 is 13 residues long. The CDR3 region is CASSAQSRGEQYF. The CDR3 region has the DNA TGTGCCAGCAGTGCCCAATCTAGAGGCGAGCAGTACTTC.

The chain uses TRBV29-1 and TRBJ1-2; D is perhaps TRBD1 (5 bases). Deletions cut 4 bases from V and 5 bases from J, with 8 bases between. This CDR3 is built from 11 residues. Germline V gene data show CDR1 as SQVTM and CDR2 as ANQGSEA. The CDR3 nucleotides are TGCAGCGTTGGGACACCGTATGGCTACACCTTC. This translates into CSVGTPYGYTF.

The chain joins TRBV7-9 to TRBJ1-2; 7 bases fit TRBD1. This CDR3 spans 17 amino acids. Germline V gene sequence: CDR1 SEHNR, CDR2 FQNEAQ (reference sequence). The V and J ends lost 5 bases and 1 base, in that order; junction bases with no gene match: 13. The CDR3 nucleotides are TGTGCCAGCAGCCACGCCCGGACAGGACAAATTAACTATGGCTACACCTTC. Translating gives CASSHARTGQINYGYTF.

This rearrangement joins TRBV7-6 to TRBJ1-2; D not resolved. Germline CDR1 is SGHVS and CDR2 is FNYEAQ. V was trimmed by 1 base and J by 5 bases, leaving 23 bases between them. This CDR3 comprises 18 residues. The CDR3 loop is CASSLGAKPGVPPYGYTF. Here the CDR3 DNA reads TGTGCCAGCAGCTTAGGGGCTAAGCCCGGTGTACCTCCTTATGGCTACACCTTC.

The CDR3 is CAAGGFGQPQHF. The CDR3 DNA is TGTGCCGCAGGGGGTTTTGGTCAGCCCCAGCATTTT. V and J are TRBV19 and TRBJ1-5; the match to TRBD1 covers 7 bases. J gave up 6 bases and V 11 bases, and 7 bases lay outside the gene matches. Germline values: CDR1 LNHDA, CDR2 SQIVND (reference sequence). CDR3 length: 12 amino acids.

The chain combines TRBV9 with TRBJ1-1; D not resolved. Deletions cut 0 bases from V and 1 base from J, with 4 bases between. The CDR3 spans 13 residues. The germline V gene has CDR1 SGDLS and CDR2 YYNGEE. DNA of the CDR3: TGTGCCAGCAGCGTAGACTGGAACACTGAAGCTTTCTTT. Translated, it gives CASSVDWNTEAFF.

The chain combines TRBV4-1 with TRBJ2-1; D is uncertain. Germline values: CDR1 MGHRA, CDR2 YSYEKL. V shed 3 bases and J shed 4 bases, with 13 bases lying between them. CDR3 length: 15 amino acids. The CDR3 here is CASSHGNLGYNEQFF. CDR3 coding DNA: TGCGCCAGCAGCCACGGAAATTTAGGTTACAATGAGCAGTTCTTC.

The rearrangement uses TRBV30 and TRBJ1-4; unclear D gene. The CDR3 length is 16 residues. Germline lookup yields CDR1 GTSNPN and CDR2 SVGIG (reference sequence). Between the trimmed V and J ends, which lost 3 bases and 7 bases, there was a span of 21 bases. CDR3 residues: CAWRQFPPPGGEKLFF. As DNA, the CDR3 is TGTGCCTGGAGACAATTCCCGCCTCCGGGTGGTGAAAAACTGTTTTTT.

Here the CDR3 DNA reads TGTGCCAGCAGTGAAGGGACGGTTAGAGGTGGCTACACCTTC. Protein: CASSEGTVRGGYTF. V usage is TRBV6-1 and J usage is TRBJ1-2, with D unclear. Trimming removed 1 base from V and 7 bases from J, with 13 bases in between. CDR3 length: 14 residues. From germline, CDR1 is MNHNS and CDR2 SASEGT.

The rearrangement joins TRBV13 to TRBJ2-7, with 9 bases matching TRBD1. The germline V gene encodes CDR1 PRHDT and CDR2 FYEKMQ (reference sequence). V gave up 4 bases and J gave up 6 bases; unmatched junction bases: 10. The CDR3 spans 15 residues. CDR3: CASSSTGTGPSEQYF. The CDR3 nucleotides are TGTGCCAGCAGCTCGACCGGGACAGGGCCTTCCGAGCAGTACTTC.

This chain joins TRBV4-1 and TRBJ1-1; TRBD1 agrees at 9 bases. The CDR3 consists of 16 residues. Trimming cost V 4 bases and J 1 base; bases outside gene matches: 7. Germline V gene data show CDR1 as MGHRA and CDR2 as YSYEKL. The CDR3 sequence: CASSRTGGVANTEAFF. In nucleotides, the CDR3 is TGCGCCAGCAGCCGAACAGGGGGCGTGGCGAACACTGAAGCTTTCTTT.

CDR3: CASSVSDRGSYYNSPLHF. The CDR3, as DNA: TGTGCCAGCAGTGTTTCGGACAGGGGCTCCTACTATAATTCACCCCTCCACTTT. The V gene is TRBV2, the J gene TRBJ1-6, with 9 bases aligning to TRBD1. Germline trimming cut 4 bases from V and 3 bases from J; bases unmatched to any gene: 10. Germline CDR1 and CDR2: SNHLY and FYNNEI. The CDR3 contains 18 residues.

This clone was seen once. V and J are TRBV5-6 and TRBJ1-5; no reliable D call. Germline-derived CDR1 and CDR2 are SGHDT and YYEEEE. There are 13 residues in the CDR3. The V gene lost 0 bases and the J gene lost 9 bases, with 10 bases spanning the gap. This chain's CDR3 is CASSLVGDPPQHF. The DNA for the CDR3 is TGTGCCAGCAGCTTGGTTGGGGATCCGCCCCAGCATTTT.

The V and J genes are TRBV18 and TRBJ1-5; tentatively, D is TRBD1 (5 bases). The CDR3 consists of 16 residues. V shed 3 bases and J shed 4 bases, with 16 bases lying between them. Germline assignment: CDR1 KGHSH and CDR2 LQKENI. CDR3 residues: CASSPGGNTRNQPQHF. CDR3 nucleotides: TGTGCCAGCTCACCGGGGGGTAACACAAGGAATCAGCCCCAGCATTTT.

The chain couples TRBV27 to TRBJ1-1; weak D call: TRBD1 (5 bases). The ends were cut back, 2 bases at V and 3 bases at J, with 7 bases in the middle. CDR3 size: 13 residues. Germline lookup yields CDR1 MNHEY and CDR2 SMNVEV (reference sequence). CDR3 in DNA: TGTGCCAGCAGTTTAGGGGGGGACACTGAAGCTTTCTTT. Its translation is CASSLGGDTEAFF.